Below, one TCR beta chain is given with its context. Its antigen is still unknown. One base away there is no much larger clone; base qualities are not given. The sample comes from a study of identical twins (dated by TCRdb to about 2016). Regarding the study in general: TCR alpha and beta repertoires from monozygotic twins, unrelated adults of various ages and cord blood were deep-sequenced to test whether fetal clonotypes persist. To rule out contamination, replicate twin experiments were performed at different times with different library preparation protocols.

General findings and caveats noted by the study authors: Compared with coincidental sharing between unrelated individuals, an excess of low generation-probability sequences was observed among out-of-frame TCR alpha sequences shared between twins. Out-of-frame TCR alpha sharing in monozygotic twins was systematically underestimated by recombination models, whereas sharing between unrelated individuals was in agreement with the recombination models. Invariant T cells such as MAIT and iNKT could partly confound zero-insertion analyses, though diverse VJ usage argued against this for most clonotypes. Because the same donors could not be followed over many years, the conclusions depended on cross-sectional statistical analysis. Abundant cord blood beta clonotypes had fewer insertions, young adult naive repertoires showed a similar but weaker trend, and memory repertoires showed no such trend. In beta out-of-frame sequences, excess twin sharing was weaker, because having fewer shared sequences lowered the signal-to-noise ratio.

The CDR3 numbers 14 residues from cysteine through phenylalanine. The read is trimmed to its CDR3 DNA, 42 bases read in frame from base 1. For CDR1 and CDR2, the germline V gene lists SNHLY and FYNNEI. V and J are trimmed by 6 bases and 6 bases, and the gene matches miss 6 bases of the junction. The receptor library was made with 5' RACE. The run used an Illumina HiSeq 2000. A universal primer binding site was introduced by template switching, and a unique molecular identifier was present in the final cDNA, enabling accurate counting of TCR cDNA molecules. Specific primers in the conserved constant-segment region were used to synthesize first-strand cDNA for the TCR alpha and beta chains. Each cDNA library was double barcoded, with a SMART-Mk sample barcode plus Illumina barcodes, to control for contamination. TruSeq adapter sequences, together with Illumina sample barcodes, were added in two successive PCR steps. Sequencing of the TCR alpha and beta cDNA libraries was done on the Illumina HiSeq platform using custom primers. As for the original processing: Unique molecular identifiers were extracted from raw reads with MiGEC, and CDR3 positions were determined with MiXCR. Recombination models were inferred per individual with the repgenHMM and IGoR tools using an EM algorithm. The tcR package in R was used for shared clonotype analysis, with sharing normalized by the product of cloneset sizes. To study raw recombination without the effects of thymic and clonal selection, out-of-frame nonproductive sequences were analyzed. In TCRdb, the public reads were trimmed at Q25 with fastp and aligned with MiXCR, with productive beta chains retained. Under each unique CDR3 protein, matching rows form one entry showing the most common genes and DNA. In this record, the V and J calls reflect TCRdb's handling and not the investigators' own analysis. This sample comprises about 500,000 distinct CDR3 sequences, roughly 13% of them detected only once. About 0.94% of the sample lies in the top ten.

Every donor in the study was a healthy Caucasian. Three pairs of female monozygotic twins, all aged roughly 18 to 29 years, made up the twin cohort. Positive isolation kits from Invitrogen were used to isolate the CD4+ and CD8+ T cell populations. This sample also appeared in a second study, on yellow fever vaccine responses in identical twins. Reported in the second study: The T cell response to vaccination in identical twins was reported by the authors to appear partly convergent and partly personalized. The study precisely tracked vaccine-responding T cell clones in identical twins.

The receptor's source is a woman aged 18-29 years in good health. The sequenced sample consisted of CD4+ T cells sorted from blood. The sequence joins TRBV2 to TRBJ2-2; the central 8 bases match TRBD2. At the DNA level, the sequence is TGTGCCAGCAGGGATAGACTAGCGTCCGGGGAGCTGTTTTTT. This translates into CASRDRLASGELFF.